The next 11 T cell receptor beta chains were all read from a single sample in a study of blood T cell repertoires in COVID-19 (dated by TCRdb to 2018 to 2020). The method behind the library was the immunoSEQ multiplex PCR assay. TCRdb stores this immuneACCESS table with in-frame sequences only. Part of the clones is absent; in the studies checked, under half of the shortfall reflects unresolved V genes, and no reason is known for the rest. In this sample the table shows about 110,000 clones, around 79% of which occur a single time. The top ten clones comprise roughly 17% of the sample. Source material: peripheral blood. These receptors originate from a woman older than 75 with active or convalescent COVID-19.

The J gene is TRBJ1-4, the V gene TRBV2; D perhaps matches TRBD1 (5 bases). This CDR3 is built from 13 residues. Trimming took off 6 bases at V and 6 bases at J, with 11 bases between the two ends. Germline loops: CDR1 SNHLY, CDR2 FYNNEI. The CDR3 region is CASSKGLYEKLFF. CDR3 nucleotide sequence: TGTGCCAGCAGCAAGGGGCTCTATGAAAAACTGTTTTTT.

The CDR3 DNA follows: TGTGCCAGCGGGACTAGCGGGAGGGCCTATCGCGAGCAGTACTTC. As protein: CASGTSGRAYREQYF. The chain employs TRBV27 and TRBJ2-7; TRBD2 matches 16 bases. This CDR3 contains 15 residues. Germline lookup yields CDR1 MNHEY and CDR2 SMNVEV (reference sequence). J was trimmed by 6 bases and V by 8 bases; bases with no gene match: 7.

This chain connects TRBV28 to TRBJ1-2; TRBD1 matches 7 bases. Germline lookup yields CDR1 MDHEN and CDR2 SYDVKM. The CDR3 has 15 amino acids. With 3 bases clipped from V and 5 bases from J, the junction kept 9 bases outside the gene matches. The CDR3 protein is CASSFPGQRRYGYTF. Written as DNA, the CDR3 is TGTGCCAGCAGTTTTCCGGGACAGCGGCGATATGGCTACACCTTC.

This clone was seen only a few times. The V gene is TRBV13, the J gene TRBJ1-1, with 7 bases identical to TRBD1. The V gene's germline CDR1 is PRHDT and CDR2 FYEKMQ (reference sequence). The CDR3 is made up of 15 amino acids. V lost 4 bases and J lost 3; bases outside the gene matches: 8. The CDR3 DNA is TGTGCCAGCAGCTCGCTGACAGGGCCCGACACTGAAGCTTTCTTT. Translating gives CASSSLTGPDTEAFF.

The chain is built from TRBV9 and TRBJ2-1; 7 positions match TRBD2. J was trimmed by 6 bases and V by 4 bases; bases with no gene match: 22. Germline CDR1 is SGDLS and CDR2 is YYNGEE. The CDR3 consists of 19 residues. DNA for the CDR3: TGTGCCAGCAGCCCCCGGGCCCCTGTGAGAAGCGGGACGGGCAATGAGCAGTTCTTC. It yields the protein CASSPRAPVRSGTGNEQFF.

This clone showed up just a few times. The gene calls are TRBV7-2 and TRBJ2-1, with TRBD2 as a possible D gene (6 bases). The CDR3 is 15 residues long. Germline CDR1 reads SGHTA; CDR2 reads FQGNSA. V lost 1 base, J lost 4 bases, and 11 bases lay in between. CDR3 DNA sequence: TGTGCCAGCAGCTTAGTTGTGGGAGGTTACAATGAGCAGTTCTTC. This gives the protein CASSLVVGGYNEQFF.

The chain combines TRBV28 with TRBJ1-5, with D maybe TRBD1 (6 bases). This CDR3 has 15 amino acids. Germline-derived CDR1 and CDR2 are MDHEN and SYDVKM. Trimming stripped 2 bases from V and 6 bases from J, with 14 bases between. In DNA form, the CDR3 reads TGTGCCAGCAGTTTAGTGGACAGTTTCGGTCAGCCCCAGCATTTT. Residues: CASSLVDSFGQPQHF. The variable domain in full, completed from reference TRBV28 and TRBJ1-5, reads DVKVTQSSRYLVKRTGEKVFLECVQDMDHENMFWYRQDPGLGLRLIYFSYDVKMKEKGDIPEGYSVSREKKERFSLILESASTNQTSMYLCASSLVDSFGQPQHFGDGTRLSIL.

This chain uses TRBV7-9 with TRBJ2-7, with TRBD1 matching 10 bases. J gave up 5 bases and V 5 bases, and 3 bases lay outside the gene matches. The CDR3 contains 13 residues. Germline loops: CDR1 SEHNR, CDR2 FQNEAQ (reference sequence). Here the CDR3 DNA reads TGTGCCAGCAGCCTGGACAGGGGGAACGAGCAGTACTTC. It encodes CASSLDRGNEQYF. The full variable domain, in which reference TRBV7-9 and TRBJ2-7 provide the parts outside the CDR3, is DTGVSQNPRHKITKRGQNVTFRCDPISEHNRLYWYRQTLGQGPEFLTYFQNEAQLEKSRLLSDRFSAERPKGSFSTLEIQRTEQGDSAMYLCASSLDRGNEQYFGPGTRLTVT.

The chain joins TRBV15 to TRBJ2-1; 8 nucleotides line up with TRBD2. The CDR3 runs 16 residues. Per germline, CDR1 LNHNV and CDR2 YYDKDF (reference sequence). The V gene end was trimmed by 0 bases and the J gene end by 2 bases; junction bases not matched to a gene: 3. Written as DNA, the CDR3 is TGTGCCACCAGCAGAGATCCAGCGGGAGCCTACAATGAGCAGTTCTTC. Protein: CATSRDPAGAYNEQFF.

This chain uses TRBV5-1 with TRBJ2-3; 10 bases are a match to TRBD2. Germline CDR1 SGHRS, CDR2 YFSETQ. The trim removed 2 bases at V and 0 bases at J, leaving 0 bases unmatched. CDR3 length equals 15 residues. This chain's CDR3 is CASSFSGRSTDTQYF. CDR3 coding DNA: TGCGCCAGCAGCTTTAGCGGGAGGAGCACAGATACGCAGTATTTT.

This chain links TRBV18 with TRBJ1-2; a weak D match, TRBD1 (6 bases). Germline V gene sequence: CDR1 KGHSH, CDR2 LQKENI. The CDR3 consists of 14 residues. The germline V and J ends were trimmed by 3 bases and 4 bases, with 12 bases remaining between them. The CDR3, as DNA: TGTGCCAGCTCACCCGAGGACAGCTTCTATGGCTACACCTTC. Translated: CASSPEDSFYGYTF.